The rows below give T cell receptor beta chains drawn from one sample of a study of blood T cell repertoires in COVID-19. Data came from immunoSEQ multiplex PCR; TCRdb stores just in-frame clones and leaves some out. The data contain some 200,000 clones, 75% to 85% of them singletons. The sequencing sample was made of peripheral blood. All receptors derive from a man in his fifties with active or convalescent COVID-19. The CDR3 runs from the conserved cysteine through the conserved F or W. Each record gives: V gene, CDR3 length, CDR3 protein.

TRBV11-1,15,CASSPQGGVGTEAFF
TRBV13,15,CASSAQQGVREKLFF
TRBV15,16,CATSVKGQGDRNEQFF
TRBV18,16,CASSVSREYKDNEQFF
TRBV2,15,CASSDPSGVTDTQYF
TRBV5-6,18,CASARTRQGARRDYGYTF
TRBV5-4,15,CASSDTSGPYNEQFF
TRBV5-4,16,CASSSGGLAGVDTQYF
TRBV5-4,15,CASSLPGGGENEQFF
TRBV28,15,CASSPATGDYSPLHF
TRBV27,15,CASRKTGTGISEQYF
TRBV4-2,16,CASSQDSGGLAGELFF
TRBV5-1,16,CASSRGGQDVNTEAFF
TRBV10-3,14,CAISEDRFGQPQHF
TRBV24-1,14,CATSVASGTDTQYF
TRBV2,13,CASASGQFTEAFF
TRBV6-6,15,CASSLSGGAGDTQYF
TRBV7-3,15,CASSPGTSRADTQYF
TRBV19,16,CASSMASGRAKNIQYF
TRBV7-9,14,CASSLASSYNEQFF
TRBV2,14,CASSVLAGAYEQYF
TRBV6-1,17,CASSEPWSTGTFHGYTF
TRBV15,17,CATSREYEEQAHQPQHF
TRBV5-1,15,CASSSGAGGLTEAFF
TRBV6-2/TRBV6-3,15,CASSYSENYENIQYF
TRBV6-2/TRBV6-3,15,CASSYGGGLTGELFF
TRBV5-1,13,CASSLAPGDGYTF
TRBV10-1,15,CASSPGERGTGELFF
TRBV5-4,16,CASSLLAGGPGETQYF
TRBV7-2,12,CASSWRTDGYTF
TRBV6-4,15,CASSLRTSGTAEQFF
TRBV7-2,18,CASSSPIPLPRSTDTQYF
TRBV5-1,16,CASSQGLASSYNEQFF
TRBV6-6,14,CASTSRQGAGGYTF
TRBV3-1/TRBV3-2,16,CASSLRLAVGENTQYF
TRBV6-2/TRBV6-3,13,CASSFTENTEAFF
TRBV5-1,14,CASSFLSEQETQYF
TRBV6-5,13,CASSYQEGGELFF
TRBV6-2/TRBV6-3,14,CASSRTGANYGYTF
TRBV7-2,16,CASSLEWLAGENTQYF